The clone carrying this T cell receptor (beta chain) is medium-sized by share. This CDR3 spans 14 amino acids. Germline CDR1 MDHEN, CDR2 SYDVKM. Unmatched junction bases numbered 6, after V lost 6 bases and J lost 6 bases. The data were obtained in a study of tumor-infiltrating lymphocytes in localized non-small cell lung cancer. Study-wide background: Several tumor histologies, both smoking statuses, and some post-neoadjuvant chemotherapy samples were included.

Measured with immunoSEQ multiplex PCR; TCRdb has only the in-frame clones, and not every one. This repertoire shows some 13,000 clones, roughly 72% found once; its top ten account for roughly 13%. The J gene is TRBJ2-2, the V gene TRBV28; 8 bases are a match to TRBD2. The sequenced material came from uninvolved lung tissue not adjacent to the tumor. The clonotype originates from a human donor with non-small cell lung cancer. CDR3 nucleotide sequence: TGTGCCAGCAGCCCGACTAGCGCATCCGGGGAGCTGTTTTTT. Translating it yields CASSPTSASGELFF. Filled out from reference TRBV28 and TRBJ2-2, the complete variable domain reads DVKVTQSSRYLVKRTGEKVFLECVQDMDHENMFWYRQDPGLGLRLIYFSYDVKMKEKGDIPEGYSVSREKKERFSLILESASTNQTSMYLCASSPTSASGELFFGEGSRLTVL.